A single sample gave rise to the 21 T cell receptor beta chains below, sequenced in a study of response to subunit inactivated influenza vaccine. TCRdb analysed the RT-PCR reads with MiXCR anew, one entry per CDR3 protein. The table includes around 850,000 distinct CDR3 sequences, around 20% detected once. Sequences were derived from PBMCs from blood, sampled roughly 5 days after vaccination. The receptors were gathered from a man in his forties or fifties who received an inactivated influenza vaccine.

A few counts support this clonotype. The chain combines TRBV10-3 with TRBJ1-2; unclear D gene. This CDR3 has 14 amino acids. Trimming shortened V by 4 bases and J by 3 bases, and 12 bases separated the two germline ends. CDR1 and CDR2 (germline): ENHRY, SYGVKD. The CDR3 nucleotides read TGTGCCATCAGTGGGACTAAGCAGGACTATGGCTACACCTTC. It codes for CAISGTKQDYGYTF.

The chain's CDR3 is CASSLMRGYEQYF. The CDR3 bases are TGTGCCAGCAGCTTGATGCGAGGCTACGAGCAGTACTTC. The rearrangement links TRBV11-2 to TRBJ2-7; D is uncertain. Germline V gene lookup returns CDR1 SGHAT and CDR2 FQNNGV. V shed 3 bases and J shed 3 bases, with 9 bases lying between them. This CDR3 comprises 13 residues. Supplemented by reference TRBV11-2 and TRBJ2-7, the full variable domain reads EAGVAQSPRYKIIEKRQSVAFWCNPISGHATLYWYQQILGQGPKLLIQFQNNGVVDDSQLPKDRFSAERLKGVDSTLKIQPAKLEDSAVYLCASSLMRGYEQYFGPGTRLTVT.

The table lists this clonotype with a few counts. The chain carries TRBV12-3 or TRBV12-4 and TRBJ2-3; the D gene could be TRBD1 or TRBD2 (5 bases each). Trimming pared 5 bases from V and 2 bases from J, leaving 14 bases between. The CDR3 runs 15 residues. The CDR3 bases are TGTGCCAGCAGTATCCACCCAGGGACCACAGATACGCAGTATTTT. Residues: CASSIHPGTTDTQYF.

The chain couples TRBV12-3 or TRBV12-4 to TRBJ2-7; 9 bases agree with TRBD2. This CDR3 region has 16 residues. Trimming cost V 2 bases and J 0 bases; bases outside gene matches: 5. As DNA, the CDR3 is TGTGCCAGCAGTTTAACGCTAGCGGGGCGCTCCTACGAGCAGTACTTC. Its translation: CASSLTLAGRSYEQYF.

This chain links TRBV11-2 with TRBJ2-7; 11 bases line up with TRBD2. Germline V gene sequence: CDR1 SGHAT, CDR2 FQNNGV. CDR3 length equals 19 residues. Germline trimming cut 5 bases from V and 2 bases from J; bases unmatched to any gene: 17. The CDR3 sequence: CASSPKGRASGRYTYEQYF. DNA of the CDR3: TGTGCCAGCAGCCCCAAGGGTAGGGCTAGCGGGAGGTACACCTACGAGCAGTACTTC.

The gene calls are TRBV7-2 and TRBJ2-7; 11 nucleotides match TRBD2. The V gene end was trimmed by 5 bases and the J gene end by 3 bases; junction bases not matched to a gene: 9. This CDR3 spans 16 amino acids. Germline V lookup: CDR1 SGHTA, CDR2 FQGNSA. CDR3 amino acids: CASSQMGTSGLYEQYF. Written as DNA, the CDR3 is TGTGCCAGCAGCCAAATGGGGACTAGCGGACTCTACGAGCAGTACTTC.

In this sample, this clonotype turned up a few times. The CDR3 is CSARDSGRGEQYF. DNA for the CDR3: TGCAGTGCTAGAGATAGCGGGAGAGGTGAGCAGTACTTC. V and J are TRBV20-1 and TRBJ2-7, with TRBD2 matching over 9 bases. Trimming cost V 0 bases and J 7 bases; bases outside gene matches: 4. CDR3 length: 13 residues. Germline V gene sequence: CDR1 DFQATT, CDR2 SNEGSKA (reference sequence).

This clonotype occurred many times. This chain links TRBV6-6 with TRBJ2-3; D ambiguous. Germline V lookup: CDR1 MNHNY, CDR2 SVGAGI (reference sequence). The CDR3 spans 13 residues. Trimming left V 3 bases short and J 3 bases short, with 7 bases between. The CDR3 sequence: CASSYVGTDTQYF. In DNA form, the CDR3 reads TGTGCCAGCAGTTATGTAGGGACAGATACGCAGTATTTT.

CDR3 in amino acids: CASSIVGTGTDTQYF. Written as DNA, the CDR3 is TGTGCCAGTAGTATTGTGGGGACCGGCACAGATACGCAGTATTTT. The rearrangement uses TRBV19 and TRBJ2-3; D possibly matches TRBD1 or TRBD2 (5 bases each). The CDR3 is made up of 15 amino acids. V lost 3 bases and J lost 1, with 11 bases in between. Germline lookup yields CDR1 LNHDA and CDR2 SQIVND (reference sequence).

Note on this clonotype: With a much larger clone just one base away, this may be a read error. The chain links TRBV11-2 to TRBJ2-1; 9 nucleotides line up with TRBD2. Per the germline V gene, CDR1 is SGHAT and CDR2 is FQNNGV. This CDR3 is 18 amino acids long. Losses at the gene ends were 0 bases for V and 6 bases for J; bases not matched to a gene: 12. The CDR3 reads CASSLEGASGILFNEQFF. The CDR3 DNA follows: TGTGCCAGCAGCTTAGAGGGGGCTAGCGGGATATTGTTCAATGAGCAGTTCTTC.

The chain is built from TRBV25-1 and TRBJ2-7, with D possibly being TRBD1 (6 bases). The CDR3 is made up of 16 amino acids. Germline V lookup: CDR1 MGHDK, CDR2 SYGVNS. Trimming removed 4 bases from V and 0 bases from J, with 16 bases in between. The CDR3 region has the DNA TGTGCCAGCAGTGGGACGACCACAGGGTTCTCCTACGAGCAGTACTTC. It yields the protein CASSGTTTGFSYEQYF.

The V call is TRBV12-3 or TRBV12-4, the J call TRBJ1-1; D remains ambiguous. Trimming removed 6 bases at V and 2 bases at J, with 16 bases between. This CDR3 is 15 amino acids long. For the CDR3, the DNA is TGTGCCAGCAGCAACCTCCGCGGGAGCAACACTGAAGCTTTCTTT. It yields the protein CASSNLRGSNTEAFF.

The chain combines TRBV12-5 with TRBJ2-5, with 7 nucleotides matching TRBD1. This CDR3 has 14 residues. The germline V gene encodes CDR1 LGHNT and CDR2 FRNRAP. With 1 base clipped from V and 1 base from J, the junction kept 0 bases outside the gene matches. CDR3 region: CASGLDRGQETQYF. The CDR3 region has the DNA TGTGCTAGTGGTTTGGACAGGGGCCAAGAGACCCAGTACTTC.

This clonotype came up a few times. The CDR3 protein is CSARDLRTGIYNEQFF. In nucleotides, the CDR3 is TGCAGTGCTAGAGATCTTAGGACAGGGATTTACAATGAGCAGTTCTTC. The chain is built from TRBV20-1 and TRBJ2-1; 8 bases are a match to TRBD1. Germline V CDR1 and CDR2: DFQATT, SNEGSKA (reference sequence). Germline trimming cut 0 bases from V and 4 bases from J; bases unmatched to any gene: 8. CDR3 size: 16 residues.

The chain employs TRBV5-1 and TRBJ2-3; 10 bases line up with TRBD2. This CDR3 contains 16 residues. V was clipped by 5 bases and J by 0 bases; unmatched bases: 6. The germline V gene has CDR1 SGHRS and CDR2 YFSETQ. The CDR3 DNA follows: TGCGCCAGCAGGGCCGTAGCGGGAGGAAGCACAGATACGCAGTATTTT. Translating it yields CASRAVAGGSTDTQYF.

This clonotype has only a few counts. The chain is built from TRBV16 and TRBJ2-1; the match to TRBD1 covers 7 bases. This CDR3 is built from 15 residues. Trimming removed 0 bases from V and 2 bases from J; junction bases left unmatched: 1. Germline values: CDR1 KGHSY, CDR2 FQNENV. This chain's CDR3 is CASSQSQGAYNEQFF. The CDR3 DNA sequence: TGTGCCAGCAGCCAATCTCAGGGGGCCTACAATGAGCAGTTCTTC.

The V gene is TRBV20-1, the J gene TRBJ1-2; D may be TRBD1 (6 bases). CDR1 and CDR2 from the germline V gene are DFQATT and SNEGSKA (reference sequence). The V gene lost 7 bases and the J gene lost 7 bases, with 22 bases spanning the gap. There are 14 residues in the CDR3. The CDR3 loop is CSVVIGGSYRGYTF. CDR3 bases: TGCAGTGTGGTCATCGGGGGCTCGTATCGTGGCTACACCTTC.

The chain combines TRBV20-1 with TRBJ1-2; D gene unclear. The CDR3 sequence is 14 residues long. Deletions cut 0 bases from V and 8 bases from J, with 16 bases between. Germline loops: CDR1 DFQATT, CDR2 SNEGSKA (reference sequence). CDR3 loop: CSARDQKGERGYTF. CDR3 DNA sequence: TGCAGTGCTAGAGATCAAAAGGGAGAGCGAGGCTACACCTTC.

This chain uses TRBV20-1 with TRBJ1-5; D gene unclear. Germline CDR1 reads DFQATT; CDR2 reads SNEGSKA (reference sequence). Trimming removed 0 bases at V and 3 bases at J, with 3 bases between. The CDR3 consists of 12 residues. For the CDR3, the DNA is TGCAGTGCTAGAGACCCCAATCAGCCCCAGCATTTT. Protein sequence: CSARDPNQPQHF.

This clonotype showed up just a few times. The chain couples TRBV5-6 to TRBJ2-7; a possible D gene is TRBD2 (6 bases). V dropped 0 bases and J dropped 3 bases, with 25 bases sitting between them. Germline V gives CDR1 SGHDT, CDR2 YYEEEE. The CDR3 has 19 amino acids. CDR3 sequence reads: CASSLVAGTGHTRYYEQYF. DNA for the CDR3: TGTGCCAGCAGCTTGGTCGCCGGGACTGGACACACTCGGTACTACGAGCAGTACTTC.

V and J are TRBV27 and TRBJ2-7; 8 bases agree with TRBD2. With V trimmed by 7 bases and J by 5 bases, 10 bases remained unmatched. The CDR3 spans 14 residues. Germline V gives CDR1 MNHEY, CDR2 SMNVEV (reference sequence). The DNA for the CDR3 is TGTGCCAGCACTATTACGGGAGGGTCCCACGAGCAGTACTTC. Translated: CASTITGGSHEQYF.